The 3 T cell receptor beta chains presented below share a single source sample, sequenced in a study of vaccination and CD4 T cells after COVID-19. Their specific antigens are unknown. Treatment described: approximately nine-day PBMC culture with coronavirus spike peptide pools or control peptides (ViraFEST assay). The Oncomine TCR Beta short-read assay was applied to DNA of cultured CD4+ T cells. TCRdb redid the calling of the PCR reads with MiXCR, one entry per CDR3 protein. Among about 12,000 distinct CDR3 sequences listed, around 45% were seen once. Sequencing was performed on CD4+ T cells from blood, cultured in vitro. Receptor source: a human donor who had recovered from COVID-19.

The rearrangement links TRBV19 to TRBJ1-3, with D unclear. The V gene lost 0 bases and the J gene lost 2 bases, with 8 bases spanning the gap. This CDR3 region has 15 residues. Germline loops: CDR1 LNHDA, CDR2 SQIVND (reference sequence). The CDR3 reads CASSIDRAAGNTIYF. The DNA for the CDR3 is TGTGCCAGTAGTATAGATCGCGCAGCTGGAAACACCATATATTTT. The full variable domain, its missing parts supplied by reference TRBV19 and TRBJ1-3, is DGGITQSPKYLFRKEGQNVTLSCEQNLNHDAMYWYRQDPGQGLRLIYYSQIVNDFQKGDIAEGYSVSREKKESFPLTVTSAQKNPTAFYLCASSIDRAAGNTIYFGEGSWLTVV.

V gene TRBV19 combines with J gene TRBJ1-4; no firm D call. Germline assignment: CDR1 LNHDA and CDR2 SQIVND (reference sequence). Trimming cost V 6 bases and J 3 bases, with 11 bases left between them. The CDR3 has 14 amino acids. CDR3 amino acids: CASRSRRPNEKLFF. In DNA, the CDR3 is TGTGCCAGTAGGAGCCGCAGACCTAATGAAAAACTGTTTTTT.

In this sample, this clonotype turned up a few times. The V call is TRBV19, the J call TRBJ1-5, with 9 nucleotides matching TRBD1. This CDR3 is built from 16 residues. With 6 bases clipped from V and 7 bases from J, the junction kept 13 bases outside the gene matches. Germline-derived CDR1 and CDR2 are LNHDA and SQIVND (reference sequence). DNA of the CDR3: TGTGCCAGTAGGCCATTAACCGGACAGGGGCGGCAGCCCCAGCATTTT. As protein: CASRPLTGQGRQPQHF.